This T cell receptor beta chain derives from a study of blood T cell repertoires in COVID-19. The wider study: PBMCs, B-cell-depleted T cells, or T cells were the source of the cDNA or gDNA that made up the material.

The CDR3 runs 20 residues. CDR1 and CDR2 (germline): MNHNS, SASEGT. V gave up 3 bases and J gave up 5 bases, with 31 bases separating them. Recruitment covered over 20 US areas and drew participants whose ages spanned roughly 18 to 100 years. Per the original methods: From reference gene primer amplification, estimates of nucleated cell counts were derived. The assay was immunoSEQ multiplex PCR, and TCRdb's table has in-frame clones only and misses some. The V and J calls and clone size come from that table; D and trimming were worked out from the DNA. This table holds about 320,000 clones, nearly 90% found once.

The sequenced material came from PBMCs or T cells enriched from blood (not recorded which). The chain uses TRBV6-1 and TRBJ1-2, with D possibly being TRBD1 (5 bases). This receptor was obtained from a woman aged 30 to 39 who had recovered from COVID-19. The CDR3 region has the DNA TGTGCCAGCAGTGAGTGGATTAAATGGGACTCGGGGACCGTCGTATATGGCTACACCTTC. Its translation: CASSEWIKWDSGTVVYGYTF.